This TCR beta chain was retrieved from a study of blood T cell repertoires in COVID-19. Whole-study context: Cohort 3 recovered donors had two negative PCRs, clearance, or symptom resolution. The analysed material was cDNA or gDNA that came from T cells, B-cell-depleted T cells, or PBMCs.

Unmatched junction bases numbered 10, after V lost 6 bases and J lost 6 bases. Germline values: CDR1 SNHLY, CDR2 FYNNEI. The CDR3 has 14 residues. In assigning cohorts, the study relied on participant-reported clinical history. TCRdb's table, derived via immunoSEQ multiplex PCR, lists solely in-frame clones and lacks some. The top ten hold roughly 3.3% of the sample, which has hundreds of thousands of clones, about 86% seen once. V is TRBV2 and J is TRBJ1-2; TRBD1 matches 7 bases. The material sequenced was PBMCs or T cells enriched from blood (not recorded which). The origin of this receptor is a woman between 50 and 59 years old in a cohort exposed to, infected with or recovered from COVID-19 (not recorded which). The DNA for the CDR3 is TGTGCCAGCAGGGTACAGGGGCCCCAGGATGGCTACACCTTC. Its translation is CASRVQGPQDGYTF.